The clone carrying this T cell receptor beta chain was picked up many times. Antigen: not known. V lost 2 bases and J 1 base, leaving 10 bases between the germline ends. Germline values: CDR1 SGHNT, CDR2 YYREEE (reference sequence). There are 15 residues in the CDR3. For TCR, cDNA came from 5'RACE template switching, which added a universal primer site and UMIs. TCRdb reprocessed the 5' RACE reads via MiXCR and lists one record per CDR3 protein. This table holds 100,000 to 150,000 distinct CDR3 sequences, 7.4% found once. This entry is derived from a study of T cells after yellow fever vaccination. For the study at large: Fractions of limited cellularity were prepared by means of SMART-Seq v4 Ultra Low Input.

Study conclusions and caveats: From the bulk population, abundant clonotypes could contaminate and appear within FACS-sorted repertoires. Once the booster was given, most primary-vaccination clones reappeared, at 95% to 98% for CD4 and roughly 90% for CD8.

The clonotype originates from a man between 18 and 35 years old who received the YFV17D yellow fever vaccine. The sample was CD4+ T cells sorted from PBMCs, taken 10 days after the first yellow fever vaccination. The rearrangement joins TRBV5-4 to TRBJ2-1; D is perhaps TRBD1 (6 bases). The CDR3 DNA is TGTGCCAGCAGCTTAGGGGGAGCATCCTACAATGAGCAGTTCTTC. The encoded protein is CASSLGGASYNEQFF.